Presented here are 23 T cell receptor beta chains from one specimen sequenced in a study of post-analysis software for immune sequencing data. Prepared TCR beta cDNA libraries contained unique molecular identifiers. In TCRdb, the PCR reads were re-called with MiXCR into one record per CDR3 protein. The repertoire holds roughly 430,000 distinct CDR3 sequences, with about 39% as singletons. Study-wide results and caveats: TRBV5-6, TRBV5-1 and TRBV20-1 were among about 5 TRBV segments more frequent in patients than controls.

No antigen has been identified for these receptors. The sample was blood. The receptors here all came from a girl aged 2 to 10 with multiple sclerosis.

This clonotype was observed a handful of times. The rearrangement links TRBV28 to TRBJ2-3, with 14 bases that match TRBD2. This CDR3 has 18 residues. The V segment lost 5 bases and the J segment 4 bases; nucleotides outside the gene matches: 11. The germline CDR1 and CDR2 sequences are MDHEN and SYDVKM. CDR3 DNA sequence: TGTGCCAGCAGTCGGGGACTAGCGGGAGTCGCCCGCCCAGATACGCAGTATTTT. Its protein product is CASSRGLAGVARPDTQYF.

The rearrangement uses TRBV11-2 and TRBJ2-7; 7 positions agree with TRBD1. The germline V gene has CDR1 SGHAT and CDR2 FQNNGV. V lost 5 bases to trimming and J lost 6 bases; unmatched junction nucleotides: 19. CDR3 length: 17 amino acids. The CDR3 DNA sequence: TGTGCCAGCAGCCCCCAAGGGGACAGCTTGACAACCTTCGAGCAGTACTTC. It translates to CASSPQGDSLTTFEQYF.

The chain joins TRBV27 to TRBJ1-1; 8 bases are a match to TRBD1. The CDR3 has 15 residues. In germline, CDR1 is MNHEY, CDR2 SMNVEV (reference sequence). Trimming cost V 5 bases and J 4 bases; bases outside gene matches: 9. The CDR3 protein is CASSRTGSGGTEAFF. The CDR3 DNA is TGTGCCAGCAGTAGGACAGGGAGCGGTGGCACTGAAGCTTTCTTT.

V is TRBV30 and J is TRBJ2-3; D possibly corresponds to TRBD2 (6 bases). V dropped 0 bases and J dropped 4 bases, with 11 bases sitting between them. This CDR3 has 14 amino acids. Per germline, CDR1 GTSNPN and CDR2 SVGIG (reference sequence). The CDR3 region is CAWSVWRGPDTQYF. For the CDR3, the DNA is TGTGCCTGGAGTGTATGGAGGGGCCCAGATACGCAGTATTTT.

This clonotype was seen a few times. This chain connects TRBV19 to TRBJ2-7; D gene unclear. The CDR3 runs to 15 residues. V lost 3 bases and J 0 bases, leaving 12 bases between the germline ends. In germline, CDR1 is LNHDA, CDR2 SQIVND (reference sequence). The CDR3 region is CASSIALRSSYEQYF. CDR3 DNA: TGTGCCAGTAGTATTGCGCTGAGGAGCTCCTACGAGCAGTACTTC.

The chain uses TRBV20-1 and TRBJ2-1; TRBD2 matches at 9 bases. The trim removed 2 bases at V and 7 bases at J, leaving 9 bases unmatched. Germline assignment: CDR1 DFQATT and CDR2 SNEGSKA (reference sequence). The CDR3 has 15 amino acids. CDR3 nucleotides: TGCAGTGCTAGACTTAGCGGGAGAAGTAGTAATGAGCAGTTCTTC. As protein: CSARLSGRSSNEQFF.

This clonotype was counted a few times. This rearrangement joins TRBV5-1 to TRBJ2-1, with unresolved D. CDR1 is SGHRS and CDR2 is YFSETQ in the germline V gene. There are 14 residues in the CDR3. Trimming removed 4 bases from V and 2 bases from J, with 10 bases in between. CDR3 nucleotide sequence: TGCGCCAGCAGCCAGCAGGCGGCCTACAATGAGCAGTTCTTC. It specifies CASSQQAAYNEQFF.

The rearrangement uses TRBV6-6 and TRBJ1-2; TRBD1 might be the D (6 bases). The CDR3 consists of 14 residues. Germline assignment: CDR1 MNHNY and CDR2 SVGAGI (reference sequence). V was pared by 7 bases and J by 5 bases, with 17 bases between. The CDR3, as DNA: TGTGCCAGCACCTCTGAGGGACACTATTATGGCTACACCTTC. It is translated as CASTSEGHYYGYTF.

The chain has TRBV7-3 and TRBJ2-5; no clear D gene. CDR1 and CDR2 (germline): SGHTA, FQGTGA. Trimming took off 2 bases at V and 1 base at J, with 5 bases between the two ends. This CDR3 contains 13 residues. The CDR3 nucleotides read TGTGCCAGCAGCTTATACCTCCAAGAGACCCAGTACTTC. This codes for CASSLYLQETQYF.

This clonotype was seen a handful of times. The chain recombines TRBV5-1 with TRBJ2-3; either TRBD1 or TRBD2 may fit D (5 bases each). The CDR3 has 15 residues. Germline assignment: CDR1 SGHRS and CDR2 YFSETQ. V gave up 7 bases and J gave up 4 bases, with 19 bases separating them. The CDR3 loop reads CASDPVGAKADTQYF. The CDR3, as DNA: TGCGCCAGCGACCCCGTCGGGGCTAAGGCAGATACGCAGTATTTT.

The rearrangement uses TRBV25-1 and TRBJ2-3; 7 bases align to TRBD1. This CDR3 comprises 15 residues. Germline values: CDR1 MGHDK, CDR2 SYGVNS. The junction had 1 base not matched to a gene; V was cut back by 0 bases and J by 1 base. The CDR3 spells CASSEYGTGTDTQYF. The CDR3 region has the DNA TGTGCCAGCAGTGAATACGGGACAGGCACAGATACGCAGTATTTT.

This clonotype was recorded a few times. This chain links TRBV20-1 with TRBJ1-5; TRBD1 is a possible D gene (5 bases). This CDR3 contains 15 residues. In germline, CDR1 is DFQATT, CDR2 SNEGSKA (reference sequence). The ends were cut back, 6 bases at V and 3 bases at J, with 18 bases in the middle. The CDR3 region has the DNA TGCAGTGCCCCCCTCACAGGAAGAGTCAATCAGCCCCAGCATTTT. This gives the protein CSAPLTGRVNQPQHF.

The rearrangement joins TRBV25-1 to TRBJ1-1, with D hard to call. The CDR3 loop spans 13 amino acids. CDR1 is MGHDK and CDR2 is SYGVNS in the germline V gene. Trimming pared 1 base from V and 6 bases from J, leaving 9 bases between. CDR3 amino acids: CASSEFGDAEAFF. The CDR3 bases are TGTGCCAGCAGTGAATTTGGGGATGCTGAAGCTTTCTTT.

The chain links TRBV7-9 to TRBJ2-1; tentatively, D is TRBD1 or TRBD2 (5 bases each). There are 16 residues in the CDR3. The V and J ends lost 6 bases and 0 bases respectively, with 15 bases between them. CDR1 SEHNR and CDR2 FQNEAQ come from the germline V gene (reference sequence). CDR3 loop: CASRPWGIGSYNEQFF. In DNA, the CDR3 is TGTGCCAGCAGACCTTGGGGGATCGGCTCCTACAATGAGCAGTTCTTC.

A word on this clonotype: One end of the junction does not line up with germline, which may come from a read error. The chain recombines TRBV12-3 or TRBV12-4 with TRBJ2-7; a possible D gene is TRBD1 (6 bases). The CDR3 is 13 amino acids. The CDR3 coding sequence is TGTGCCTGCAGTTTTTTGGGGGCCTCCGAGCAGTACTTC. Translating it yields CACSFLGASEQYF.

The genes are TRBV4-2 and TRBJ2-1; the D is unclear. Germline assignment: CDR1 LGHNA and CDR2 YNFKEQ. The CDR3 extends over 16 amino acids. V was pared by 0 bases and J by 0 bases, with 9 bases between. CDR3 coding DNA: TGTGCCAGCAGCCAAGATCCTAGAGGCTCCTACAATGAGCAGTTCTTC. Translating gives CASSQDPRGSYNEQFF.

V and J are TRBV24-1 and TRBJ2-7; D unclear. Trimming took 1 base from V and 7 from J, leaving 10 bases between them. CDR1 and CDR2 from the germline V gene are KGHDR and SFDVKD. The CDR3 sequence is 13 residues long. The CDR3: CATSDLKAREQYF. In DNA, the CDR3 is TGTGCCACCAGTGATTTAAAAGCGCGGGAGCAGTACTTC.

The V call is TRBV7-9, the J call TRBJ2-3; a weak D match, TRBD2 (5 bases). V was clipped by 6 bases and J by 2 bases, with 15 bases between them. The germline V gene encodes CDR1 SEHNR and CDR2 FQNEAQ (reference sequence). The CDR3 extends over 15 amino acids. The CDR3 DNA is TGTGCCAGCAGACGACCCTCCGGGGTCACAGATACGCAGTATTTT. Translated, it gives CASRRPSGVTDTQYF.

In this sample, this clonotype turned up a few times. This chain connects TRBV4-1 to TRBJ2-3; the match to TRBD2 covers 12 bases. V gave up 4 bases and J gave up 4 bases; unmatched junction bases: 0. In germline, CDR1 is MGHRA, CDR2 YSYEKL. CDR3 size: 14 residues. CDR3 DNA: TGCGCCAGCAGCCCTAGCGGGGGGGCAGATACGCAGTATTTT. The encoded protein is CASSPSGGADTQYF.

The chain couples TRBV6-1 to TRBJ2-7; D is unresolved. The DNA end is a closer match to TRBJ2-4, so the J assignment may be wrong. The CDR3 has 13 residues. CDR1 is MNHNS, CDR2 SASEGT, per germline. The CDR3 reads CASRPSLPNIQYF. The CDR3 DNA sequence: TGTGCCAGCCGTCCCAGCCTCCCAAACATTCAGTACTTC.

The chain employs TRBV29-1 and TRBJ2-7; the D is unclear. Germline V gives CDR1 SQVTM, CDR2 ANQGSEA. The CDR3 spans 10 residues. Trimming took 7 bases from V and 2 from J, leaving 6 bases between them. Here the CDR3 reads CSDLPYEQYF. The CDR3, as DNA: TGCAGCGACCTACCCTACGAGCAGTACTTC.

This chain uses TRBV24-1 with TRBJ2-1; D remains unclear. CDR3 size: 11 residues. The germline CDR1 and CDR2 sequences are KGHDR and SFDVKD. V was shortened by 4 bases and J by 5 bases, with 2 bases between the two germline ends. The chain's CDR3 is CATSEDNEQFF. DNA of the CDR3: TGTGCCACCAGTGAAGACAATGAGCAGTTCTTC.

This clonotype has only a few counts. The chain joins TRBV4-1 to TRBJ2-7; the D call may be TRBD1 or TRBD2 (5 bases each). V was cut by 4 bases and J by 3 bases, with 16 bases left in between. The CDR3 is 15 residues long. The germline gives CDR1 MGHRA, CDR2 YSYEKL. Written as DNA, the CDR3 is TGCGCCAGCAGCCCCTCCGGTTATGGGGGCTACGAGCAGTACTTC. It is translated as CASSPSGYGGYEQYF.